This TCR beta chain emerged from a study of lymphopenia after photon versus proton radiotherapy. Broader study findings: A bigger post-nadir fall in TCR diversity correlated inversely with survival time in deceased patients. Better survival with proton therapy was suggested as possible, not demonstrated.

Clones were sequenced by immunoSEQ multiplex PCR, and TCRdb holds only the in-frame ones, with some missing. The profile covers roughly 29,000 clones, with approximately 86% appearing a single time and about 50% taken by the ten largest. To note about this clone: Antigen: not known.

The sample consisted of peripheral blood, taken from a patient treated with proton-based radiotherapy. The receptor's source is an older woman with cholangiocarcinoma. Some clones in this sample may be carry-over from other donors' samples.

The CDR3 protein is CASRPRLSNQPQHF. The CDR3, as DNA: TGTGCCAGCAGACCACGTTTGAGCAATCAGCCCCAGCATTTT. The chain employs TRBV27 and TRBJ1-5, with D unresolved. This CDR3 has 14 residues. V shed 6 bases and J shed 1 base, with 10 bases lying between them. Germline V CDR1 and CDR2: MNHEY, SMNVEV (reference sequence).